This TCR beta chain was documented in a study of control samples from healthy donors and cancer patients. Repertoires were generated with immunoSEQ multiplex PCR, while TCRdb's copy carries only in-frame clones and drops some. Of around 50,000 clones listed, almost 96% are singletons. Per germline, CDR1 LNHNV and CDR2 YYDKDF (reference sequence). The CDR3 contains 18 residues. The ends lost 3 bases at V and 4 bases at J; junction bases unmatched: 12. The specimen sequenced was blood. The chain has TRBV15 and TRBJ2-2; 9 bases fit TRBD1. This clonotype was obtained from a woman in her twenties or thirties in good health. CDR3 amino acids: CATSREKSGQGGTGELFF. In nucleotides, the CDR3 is TGTGCCACCAGCAGGGAAAAATCGGGACAGGGAGGCACCGGGGAGCTGTTTTTT. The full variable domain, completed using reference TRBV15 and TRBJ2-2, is DAMVIQNPRYQVTQFGKPVTLSCSQTLNHNVMYWYQQKSSQAPKLLFHYYDKDFNNEADTPDNFQSRRPNTSFCFLDIRSPGLGDTAMYLCATSREKSGQGGTGELFFGEGSRLTVL.